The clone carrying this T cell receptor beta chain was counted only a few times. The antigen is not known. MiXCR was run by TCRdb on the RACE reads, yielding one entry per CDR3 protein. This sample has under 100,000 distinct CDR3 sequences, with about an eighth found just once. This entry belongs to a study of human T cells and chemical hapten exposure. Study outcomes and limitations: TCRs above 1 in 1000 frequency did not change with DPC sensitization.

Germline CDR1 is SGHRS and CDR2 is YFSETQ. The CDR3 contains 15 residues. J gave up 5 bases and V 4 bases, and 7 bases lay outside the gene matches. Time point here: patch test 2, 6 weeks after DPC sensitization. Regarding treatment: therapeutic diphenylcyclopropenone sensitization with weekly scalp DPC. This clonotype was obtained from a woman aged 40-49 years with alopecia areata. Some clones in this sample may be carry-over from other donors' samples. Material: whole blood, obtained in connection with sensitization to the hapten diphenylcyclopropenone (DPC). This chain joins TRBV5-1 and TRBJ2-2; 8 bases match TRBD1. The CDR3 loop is CASSPRTGKTGELFF. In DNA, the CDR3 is TGCGCCAGCAGCCCACGGACAGGGAAAACCGGGGAGCTGTTTTTT.